A single sample is the source of the 20 T cell receptor beta chains below, sequenced in a study of T cells in Graves' hyperthyroidism and ophthalmopathy. Amplified TCR beta CDR3 regions came from RNA transcripts. The study used the HTBI primer set for a first-round RT-PCR of the TCR CDR3. From the multiplex PCR reads, TCRdb called clonotypes with MiXCR, one entry per CDR3 protein. The table lists approximately 300,000 distinct CDR3 sequences, roughly 15% of them singletons, with roughly a third in the top ten. Sequenced sample: blood. These receptor sequences come from a man younger than 40 with Graves' hyperthyroidism.

This clonotype has a handful of counts. At one end, the junction sequence differs from germline, possibly due to a read error. The chain combines TRBV18 with TRBJ2-3; D not resolved. This CDR3 has 13 residues. Germline assignment: CDR1 KGHSH and CDR2 LQKENI. The CDR3 DNA follows: TGTGCCAGCACACCTACTAGCACAGATACGCAGTATTTT. Protein sequence: CASTPTSTDTQYF. The full variable domain, rest sourced from reference TRBV18 and TRBJ2-3, is NAGVMQNPRHLVRRRGQEARLRCSPMKGHSHVYWYRQLPEEGLKFMVYLQKENIIDESGMPKERFSAEFPKEGPSILRIQQVVRGDSAAYFCASTPTSTDTQYFGPGTRLTVL.

For the CDR3, the DNA is TGTGCCAGCAGCCACGCCCCGGGGGCCGACCAGTACTTC. Translating gives CASSHAPGADQYF. V gene TRBV12-3 or TRBV12-4 combines with J gene TRBJ2-7, with D possibly called TRBD1 or TRBD2 (6 bases each). Trimming left V 6 bases short and J 10 bases short, with 19 bases between. This CDR3 has 13 residues.

The chain recombines TRBV12-3 or TRBV12-4 with TRBJ2-6, with a tentative D call TRBD2 (5 bases). V dropped 7 bases and J dropped 4 bases, with 11 bases sitting between them. The CDR3 covers 14 residues. CDR3 protein: CASTTGSGANVLTF. The CDR3 nucleotides read TGTGCCAGCACGACGGGGTCCGGGGCCAACGTCCTGACTTTC.

This clonotype was found a few times. The chain links TRBV20-1 to TRBJ1-3, with unresolved D. The CDR3 extends over 15 amino acids. Germline V gives CDR1 DFQATT, CDR2 SNEGSKA (reference sequence). Trimming cost V 3 bases and J 4 bases, with 16 bases left between them. For the CDR3, the DNA is TGCAGTGCTAGGCCTATACAGTTATCAGGAAACACCATATATTTT. Residues: CSARPIQLSGNTIYF.

This clonotype was found many times. The V gene is TRBV19, the J gene TRBJ2-7, with D possibly being TRBD2 (6 bases). The germline gives CDR1 LNHDA, CDR2 SQIVND (reference sequence). V lost 4 bases, J lost 1 base, and 11 bases lay in between. The CDR3 has 14 residues. The CDR3 sequence: CASSRRGVSYEQYF. CDR3 nucleotide sequence: TGTGCCAGTAGTAGGCGGGGTGTGTCCTACGAGCAGTACTTC. The whole variable domain, remainder taken from reference TRBV19 and TRBJ2-7, is DGGITQSPKYLFRKEGQNVTLSCEQNLNHDAMYWYRQDPGQGLRLIYYSQIVNDFQKGDIAEGYSVSREKKESFPLTVTSAQKNPTAFYLCASSRRGVSYEQYFGPGTRLTVT.

This chain links TRBV6-1 with TRBJ2-2; D may correspond to TRBD1 or TRBD2 (5 bases each). The germline CDR1 and CDR2 sequences are MNHNS and SASEGT. This CDR3 comprises 14 residues. V lost 6 bases to trimming and J lost 2 bases, with 10 bases between them. The CDR3, as DNA: TGTGCCAGCAGCCGGGACGGAAACACCGGGGAGCTGTTTTTT. Translating it yields CASSRDGNTGELFF.

This clonotype was observed a few times. The chain recombines TRBV19 with TRBJ1-2; D possibly corresponds to TRBD1 (6 bases). Germline V gene lookup returns CDR1 LNHDA and CDR2 SQIVND (reference sequence). The CDR3 contains 18 residues. V was trimmed by 7 bases and J by 4 bases, leaving 28 bases between them. The CDR3 reads CASTPGYRTVRKLYGYTF. The DNA of the CDR3 is TGTGCCAGTACCCCTGGGTACCGGACAGTCCGGAAGCTCTATGGCTACACCTTC.

This clonotype was counted at least ten times. The chain uses TRBV5-1 and TRBJ2-1; 8 positions match TRBD1. The V and J ends lost 4 bases and 2 bases, in that order; junction bases with no gene match: 5. CDR1 and CDR2 from the germline V gene are SGHRS and YFSETQ. The CDR3 sequence is 15 residues long. This CDR3 is CASSPGTGPYNEQFF. The CDR3 DNA is TGCGCCAGCAGCCCCGGGACAGGACCCTACAATGAGCAGTTCTTC.

The rearrangement joins TRBV12-3 or TRBV12-4 to TRBJ1-2; D call uncertain. The CDR3 consists of 15 residues. Trimming pared 3 bases from V and 7 bases from J, leaving 18 bases between. DNA of the CDR3: TGTGCCAGCAGTTTTGGCGGAGAGGGTCTCCCTGGCTACACCTTC. Translating gives CASSFGGEGLPGYTF.

The table lists this clonotype with a count of one. The chain uses TRBV5-6 and TRBJ2-5; TRBD1 aligns across 9 bases. Germline-derived CDR1 and CDR2 are SGHDT and YYEEEE. V lost 4 bases and J lost 4; bases outside the gene matches: 5. This CDR3 has 14 amino acids. The DNA of the CDR3 is TGTGCCAGCAGCCAGGGGACAGGGTCAGAGACCCAGTACTTC. It translates to CASSQGTGSETQYF.

This clonotype has ten or more counts. V and J are TRBV3-1 and TRBJ2-7; 8 bases match TRBD2. There are 15 residues in the CDR3. Trimming cost V 0 bases and J 0 bases; bases outside gene matches: 1. Germline lookup yields CDR1 LGHDT and CDR2 YNNKEL (reference sequence). The CDR3 sequence is CASSQEGTSSYEQYF. The CDR3 DNA sequence: TGTGCCAGCAGCCAAGAAGGGACTAGCTCCTACGAGCAGTACTTC.

This chain connects TRBV10-3 to TRBJ2-7, with 9 bases identical to TRBD2. This CDR3 has 15 residues. V shed 1 base, J shed 5 bases, and the junction held 6 bases outside the gene matches. CDR1 and CDR2 from the germline V gene are ENHRY and SYGVKD. CDR3 region: CAISEYAGGPNEQYF. In DNA form, the CDR3 reads TGTGCCATCAGTGAGTATGCGGGAGGGCCTAACGAGCAGTACTTC.

The J gene is TRBJ2-2, the V gene TRBV7-3, with a possible D match to TRBD2 (5 bases). Trimming removed 5 bases at V and 6 bases at J, with 13 bases between. CDR3 length: 14 residues. Germline values: CDR1 SGHTA, CDR2 FQGTGA. The CDR3 sequence: CASSPLVGAGELFF. Here the CDR3 DNA reads TGTGCCAGCAGCCCCTTAGTCGGGGCCGGGGAGCTGTTTTTT. Full variable domain (missing parts from reference TRBV7-3 and TRBJ2-2): GAGVSQTPSNKVTEKGKYVELRCDPISGHTALYWYRQSLGQGPEFLIYFQGTGAADDSGLPNDRFFAVRPEGSVSTLKIQRTERGDSAVYLCASSPLVGAGELFFGEGSRLTVL.

The chain couples TRBV10-3 to TRBJ2-4; TRBD2 matches 14 bases. The CDR3 sequence is 19 residues long. After removal of 0 bases from V and 0 bases from J, the junction contained 4 bases not matched to a gene. In germline, CDR1 is ENHRY, CDR2 SYGVKD. This CDR3 reads CAISESRTSGRTAKNIQYF. The DNA of the CDR3 is TGTGCCATCAGTGAGTCGCGGACTAGCGGGAGGACAGCCAAAAACATTCAGTACTTC.

This clonotype has a count of ten or more. J is TRBJ2-7 and V is TRBV11-2; 11 nucleotides match TRBD2. This CDR3 comprises 15 residues. Unmatched junction bases numbered 4, after V lost 3 bases and J lost 3 bases. The germline V gene encodes CDR1 SGHAT and CDR2 FQNNGV. The chain's CDR3 is CASSLGTSGLYEQYF. The CDR3 nucleotides are TGTGCCAGCAGCTTGGGGACTAGCGGACTCTACGAGCAGTACTTC. Drawing the rest from reference TRBV11-2 and TRBJ2-7, the complete variable domain is EAGVAQSPRYKIIEKRQSVAFWCNPISGHATLYWYQQILGQGPKLLIQFQNNGVVDDSQLPKDRFSAERLKGVDSTLKIQPAKLEDSAVYLCASSLGTSGLYEQYFGPGTRLTVT.

This clonotype occurred many times. The rearrangement links TRBV12-3 or TRBV12-4 to TRBJ2-1; 10 bases line up with TRBD1. The CDR3 runs 14 residues. V was pared by 8 bases and J by 6 bases, with 7 bases of the junction left unmatched. CDR3 coding DNA: TGTGCCAGCGTCGGGACAGGGGTTAGCAATGAGCAGTTCTTC. Its protein product is CASVGTGVSNEQFF.

V gene TRBV20-1 combines with J gene TRBJ1-1; D is unclear. The CDR3 is 17 amino acids. Trimming stripped 0 bases from V and 1 base from J, with 18 bases between. CDR1 DFQATT and CDR2 SNEGSKA come from the germline V gene (reference sequence). CDR3 in DNA: TGCAGTGCTAGAGATGGCGAGCGGACGGGGAAGAACACTGAAGCTTTCTTT. Translating gives CSARDGERTGKNTEAFF.

This clonotype occurred a few times. CDR3 DNA: TGTGCCAGCAGCGTTCTAATTGCGGGAGAGGCAGATACGCAGTATTTT. Protein sequence: CASSVLIAGEADTQYF. This rearrangement joins TRBV9 to TRBJ2-3; the match to TRBD2 covers 7 bases. CDR3 size: 16 residues. J gave up 4 bases and V 2 bases, and 10 bases lay outside the gene matches. The V gene's germline CDR1 is SGDLS and CDR2 YYNGEE. Using reference TRBV9 and TRBJ2-3 for the parts outside the CDR3, the full variable domain is DSGVTQTPKHLITATGQRVTLRCSPRSGDLSVYWYQQSLDQGLQFLIQYYNGEERAKGNILERFSAQQFPDLHSELNLSSLELGDSALYFCASSVLIAGEADTQYFGPGTRLTVL.

As to this clonotype: A read error is possible here, since a much larger clone lies one base away. V gene TRBV6-1 combines with J gene TRBJ1-2; D perhaps matches TRBD1 (5 bases). V shed 3 bases and J shed 6 bases, with 14 bases lying between them. This CDR3 is 14 amino acids long. Germline CDR1 is MNHNS and CDR2 is SASEGT. The CDR3 DNA follows: TGTGCCAGCAGTGACCCCCGCGAAGGGGATGGCTACACCTTC. Translating gives CASSDPREGDGYTF.

This clonotype was seen a handful of times. The chain employs TRBV19 and TRBJ1-1; D gene ambiguous. Germline CDR1 is LNHDA and CDR2 is SQIVND (reference sequence). CDR3 size: 12 residues. With 9 bases removed from V and 4 bases from J, the gap between germline ends came to 12 bases. In nucleotides, the CDR3 is TGTGCCAGCAGCGGCCGTCTCACTGAAGCTTTCTTT. Protein: CASSGRLTEAFF.